The clone carrying this T cell receptor beta chain was observed at least ten times. Its antigen is not identified. Either OKT3 anti-CD3 antibody or CD3/CD28 beads expanded T cells from blood mononuclear cells over roughly three days. Culture medium contained IL-2 at 100 IU/ml and IL-7 at around 5.4 ng/ml. Trimming left V 1 base short and J 5 bases short, with 7 bases between. Germline V gene lookup returns CDR1 SGHTA and CDR2 FQGNSA. The CDR3 spans 13 residues. The data were obtained in a study of beta chain bispecific antibodies for T cell cancers. Looking at the study overall: The leukemia lines expressed TRBV12-3 (Jurkat) and TRBV5-5 (HPB-ALL). Study observations and caveats: Normal T cells contributed less of the targeted TRBV signal than the leukemia cells did. The anti-TRBV5-5 antibody also binds TRBV5-6, a similar gene.

One entry per CDR3 protein results from TCRdb running MiXCR on the 5' RACE reads. The profile shows tens of thousands of distinct CDR3 sequences, approximately 2.6% of them singletons. This chain uses TRBV7-2 with TRBJ2-3; D remains unclear. The clonotype comes from a human donor in good health. Some clones in this sample may be carry-over from other donors' samples. Sequencing input: healthy donor T cells cultured with leukemia cells. Here the CDR3 reads CASSLDLVDTQYF. Here the CDR3 DNA reads TGTGCCAGCAGCTTAGACTTGGTAGATACGCAGTATTTT.